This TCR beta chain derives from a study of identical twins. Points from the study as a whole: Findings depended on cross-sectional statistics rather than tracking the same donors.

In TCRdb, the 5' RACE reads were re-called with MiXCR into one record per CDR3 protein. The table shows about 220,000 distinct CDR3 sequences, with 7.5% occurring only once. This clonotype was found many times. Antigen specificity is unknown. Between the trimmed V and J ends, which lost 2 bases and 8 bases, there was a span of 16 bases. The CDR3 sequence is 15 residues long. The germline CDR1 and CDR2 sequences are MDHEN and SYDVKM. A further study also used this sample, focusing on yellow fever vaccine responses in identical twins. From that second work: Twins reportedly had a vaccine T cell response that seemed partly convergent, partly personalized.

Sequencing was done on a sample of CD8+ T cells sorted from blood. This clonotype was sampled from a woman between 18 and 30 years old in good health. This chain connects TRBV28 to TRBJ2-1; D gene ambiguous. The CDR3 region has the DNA TGTGCCAGCAGTTTAGGCTCAACCCTAGGCGATGAGCAGTTCTTC. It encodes CASSLGSTLGDEQFF. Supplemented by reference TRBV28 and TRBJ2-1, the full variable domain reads DVKVTQSSRYLVKRTGEKVFLECVQDMDHENMFWYRQDPGLGLRLIYFSYDVKMKEKGDIPEGYSVSREKKERFSLILESASTNQTSMYLCASSLGSTLGDEQFFGPGTRLTVL.